This T cell receptor (beta chain) was captured by sequencing in a study of a mutant IDH1 vaccine in newly diagnosed glioma. Study as a whole: The patients received vaccinations eight times, in weeks 1, 3, 5, 7, 11, 15, 19 and 23. The initiation of vaccination occurred 4-6 weeks after radiotherapy alone, or with temozolomide cycles. Prior therapy was radiotherapy, temozolomide, or both; most received both.

Time point given: week 23, last vaccination. In every dose of vaccine, 300 ug of mutant IDH1 20-mer peptide was given alongside topical imiquimod. TCRdb's copy holds only in-frame clones and misses some; the assay was immunoSEQ multiplex PCR. This table has about 72,000 clones, approximately 80% appearing once. This clone was counted a single time. Its target is unknown. The receptor's source is a man aged 18 to 29 with glioma. The sample in question was PBMCs, obtained from a glioma patient whose treatment included an IDH1 peptide vaccine.

The CDR3 loop is CASSYTRGIGEKLFF. DNA for the CDR3: TGTGCCAGCAGTTACACGAGGGGTATAGGCGAAAAACTGTTTTTT. The rearrangement uses TRBV6-5 and TRBJ1-4, with a tentative D call TRBD1 (5 bases). The V and J ends lost 2 bases and 8 bases respectively, with 15 bases between them. From germline, CDR1 is MNHEY and CDR2 SVGAGI. The CDR3 has 15 residues.